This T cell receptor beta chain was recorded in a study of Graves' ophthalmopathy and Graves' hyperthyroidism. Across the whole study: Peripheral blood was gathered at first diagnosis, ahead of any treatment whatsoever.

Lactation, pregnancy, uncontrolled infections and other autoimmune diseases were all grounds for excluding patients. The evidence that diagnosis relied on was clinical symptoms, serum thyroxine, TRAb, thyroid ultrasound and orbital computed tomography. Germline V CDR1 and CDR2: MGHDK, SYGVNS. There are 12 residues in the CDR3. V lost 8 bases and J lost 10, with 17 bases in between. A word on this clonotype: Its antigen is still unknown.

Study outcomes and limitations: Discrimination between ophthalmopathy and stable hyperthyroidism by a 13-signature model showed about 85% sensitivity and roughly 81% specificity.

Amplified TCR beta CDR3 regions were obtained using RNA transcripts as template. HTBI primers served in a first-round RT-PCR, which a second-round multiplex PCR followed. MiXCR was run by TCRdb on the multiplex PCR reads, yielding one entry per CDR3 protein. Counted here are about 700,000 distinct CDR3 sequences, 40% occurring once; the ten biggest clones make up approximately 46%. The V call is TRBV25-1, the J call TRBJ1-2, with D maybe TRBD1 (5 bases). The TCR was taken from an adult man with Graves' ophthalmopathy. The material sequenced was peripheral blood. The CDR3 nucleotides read TGTGCCAGCTCACCAGACAGTTCCGACTACACCTTC. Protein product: CASSPDSSDYTF.